These 13 T cell receptor beta chains came from one sample sequenced in a study of vaccination and CD4 T cells after COVID-19. Treatment defined: approximately nine-day PBMC culture with coronavirus spike peptide pools or control peptides (ViraFEST assay). The Oncomine TCR Beta short-read assay sequenced DNA from cultured CD4+ T cells. TCRdb re-analysed the PCR reads in MiXCR, keeping a single row per CDR3 protein. The sample carries about 9,600 distinct CDR3 sequences, about a quarter recorded once. No antigen is known for these receptors. The material sequenced was CD4+ T cells from blood, cultured in vitro, taken after SARS-CoV-2 vaccination. The receptors were sampled from a human donor who had recovered from COVID-19.

This clonotype was observed a handful of times. The V call is TRBV19, the J call TRBJ1-1; TRBD1 matches 8 bases. The CDR3 spans 14 residues. Germline values: CDR1 LNHDA, CDR2 SQIVND (reference sequence). With V trimmed by 6 bases and J by 1 base, 4 bases remained unmatched. This chain's CDR3 is CASREGQGNTEAFF. The CDR3 bases are TGTGCCAGTAGGGAAGGACAGGGGAACACTGAAGCTTTCTTT.

This clonotype occurred a few times. V and J are TRBV2 and TRBJ2-7; either TRBD1 or TRBD2 may fit D (5 bases each). The CDR3 extends over 12 amino acids. V lost 3 bases to trimming and J lost 4 bases, with 7 bases between them. CDR1 is SNHLY, CDR2 FYNNEI, per germline. Written as DNA, the CDR3 is TGTGCCAGCAGTGAGTGGGGGTACGAGCAGTACTTC. Translating gives CASSEWGYEQYF.

The genes are TRBV5-1 and TRBJ2-7; D is ambiguous. This CDR3 has 14 amino acids. Germline V gene lookup returns CDR1 SGHRS and CDR2 YFSETQ. The V and J ends lost 0 bases and 4 bases respectively, with 11 bases between them. In nucleotides, the CDR3 is TGCGCCAGCAGCTTGGCCGGCTCCCTTTACGAGCAGTACTTC. This gives the protein CASSLAGSLYEQYF.

The rearrangement links TRBV7-9 to TRBJ2-7; D possibly corresponds to TRBD2 (6 bases). Germline V gene data show CDR1 as SEHNR and CDR2 as FQNEAQ (reference sequence). Trimming removed 3 bases from V and 0 bases from J, with 9 bases in between. The CDR3 has 14 amino acids. This CDR3 is CASSFAGSSYEQYF. CDR3 bases: TGTGCCAGCAGCTTTGCCGGGAGCTCCTACGAGCAGTACTTC.

The chain has TRBV28 and TRBJ2-7; a weak D match, TRBD1 (5 bases). CDR3 length: 13 residues. Per germline, CDR1 MDHEN and CDR2 SYDVKM. V was shortened by 8 bases and J by 2 bases, with 13 bases between the two germline ends. CDR3 nucleotide sequence: TGTGCCAGCGGCCAGGGTCCCACCTACGAGCAGTACTTC. It codes for CASGQGPTYEQYF.

This chain uses TRBV12-3 or TRBV12-4 with TRBJ2-1; D may be TRBD2 (5 bases). This CDR3 has 15 amino acids. V lost 6 bases, J lost 3 bases, and 15 bases lay in between. The CDR3 DNA reads TGTGCCAGCAGGGAGGCCATCCTGAACTACAATGAGCAGTTCTTC. Amino acids: CASREAILNYNEQFF.

This clonotype turned up a few times. V usage is TRBV6-1 and J usage is TRBJ2-2; 13 nucleotides align to TRBD2. V dropped 6 bases and J dropped 8; count of bases not matched to a gene: 6. Germline V gene lookup returns CDR1 MNHNS and CDR2 SASEGT. The CDR3 length is 15 residues. The chain's CDR3 is CASSRTSGRKGELFF. The CDR3 bases are TGTGCCAGCAGCCGGACTAGCGGGAGAAAAGGGGAGCTGTTTTTT.

The V gene is TRBV12-3 or TRBV12-4, the J gene TRBJ2-3; 8 nucleotides agree with TRBD2. The V gene end was trimmed by 5 bases and the J gene end by 5 bases; junction bases not matched to a gene: 9. The CDR3 spans 15 residues. The CDR3 sequence is CASSTPAGVLDTQYF. The CDR3 nucleotides read TGTGCCAGCAGTACCCCAGCGGGAGTATTAGATACGCAGTATTTT.

The chain couples TRBV19 to TRBJ1-1; D unclear. The CDR3 contains 14 residues. The germline V gene encodes CDR1 LNHDA and CDR2 SQIVND (reference sequence). Trimming removed 3 bases at V and 4 bases at J, with 12 bases between. CDR3 in amino acids: CASSMRGRLTEAFF. CDR3 DNA: TGTGCCAGTAGTATGCGGGGAAGACTCACTGAAGCTTTCTTT.

In its sample, this clonotype was seen a few times. The V gene is TRBV12-3 or TRBV12-4, the J gene TRBJ2-6; no reliable D call. The V end lost 2 bases, the J end lost 2 bases, and 1 base lay between the germline ends. This CDR3 has 13 amino acids. The CDR3 sequence is CASSLTGANVLTF. The CDR3 DNA follows: TGTGCCAGCAGTTTAACTGGGGCCAACGTCCTGACTTTC.

Within the sample, this clonotype is medium-sized (0.01 to 0.1%). The chain links TRBV20-1 to TRBJ2-5; D gene unclear. Germline V gene sequence: CDR1 DFQATT, CDR2 SNEGSKA (reference sequence). This CDR3 is built from 13 residues. The V end lost 3 bases, the J end lost 1 base, and 9 bases lay between the germline ends. The CDR3 loop is CSASSELQETQYF. The CDR3 nucleotides read TGCAGTGCTAGTTCAGAACTCCAAGAGACCCAGTACTTC.

The V and J genes are TRBV27 and TRBJ1-5; TRBD1 agrees at 7 bases. The length of the CDR3 is 17 residues. From germline, CDR1 is MNHEY and CDR2 SMNVEV (reference sequence). With 5 bases clipped from V and 3 bases from J, the junction kept 13 bases outside the gene matches. This CDR3 reads CASSADRGGFDNQPQHF. CDR3 DNA: TGTGCCAGCAGTGCCGATAGAGGGGGCTTCGACAATCAGCCCCAGCATTTT.

By share of the sample, this clonotype is medium-sized. This chain links TRBV7-2 with TRBJ2-1; the match to TRBD1 covers 7 bases. J gave up 4 bases and V 5 bases, and 5 bases lay outside the gene matches. Germline CDR1 SGHTA, CDR2 FQGNSA. The CDR3 consists of 14 residues. CDR3 bases: TGTGCCAGCAGCCTAGTGGGACAGTACAATGAGCAGTTCTTC. This codes for CASSLVGQYNEQFF.